This TCR beta chain was sequenced during a study of identical twins. General study findings and limits: Rather than following the same donors, the conclusions depended on cross-sectional statistical analysis.

About this clonotype: Its antigen is as yet unknown.

The germline V gene encodes CDR1 SQVTM and CDR2 ANQGSEA. Germline trimming cut 6 bases from V and 6 bases from J; bases unmatched to any gene: 9. This CDR3 has 14 amino acids. From the 5' RACE reads, TCRdb called clonotypes with MiXCR, one entry per CDR3 protein. The sample holds about 190,000 distinct CDR3 sequences; more than 15% are singletons and the top ten take around 40%. The same sample was also used in a study of T cells expressing NK-cell markers. That publication notes: In sorted CD3+CD56+NKG2C+, CD3+CD56+NKG2C- and CD3+CD56-NKG2C+ T cells, TCR beta repertoires were obtained.

The rearrangement uses TRBV29-1 and TRBJ2-7, with TRBD2 matching 12 bases. The source is a woman between 18 and 29 years old in good health. What was sequenced was CD8+ T cells sorted from blood. The CDR3 sequence: CSVPGLAGGSEQYF. The CDR3 bases are TGCAGCGTGCCGGGACTAGCGGGCGGATCCGAGCAGTACTTC.